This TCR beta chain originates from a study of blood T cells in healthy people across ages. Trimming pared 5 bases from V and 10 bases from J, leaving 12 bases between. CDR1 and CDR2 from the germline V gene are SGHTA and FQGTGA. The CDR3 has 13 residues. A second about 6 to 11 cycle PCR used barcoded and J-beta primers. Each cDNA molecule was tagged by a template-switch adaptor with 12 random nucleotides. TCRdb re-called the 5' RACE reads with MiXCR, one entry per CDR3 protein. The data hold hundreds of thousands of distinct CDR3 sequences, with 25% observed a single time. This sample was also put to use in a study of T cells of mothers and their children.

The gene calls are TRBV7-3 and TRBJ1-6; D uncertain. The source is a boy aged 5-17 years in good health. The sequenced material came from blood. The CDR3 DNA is TGTGCCAGCAGCGCGCTCTTAGGATCACCCCTCCACTTT. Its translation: CASSALLGSPLHF. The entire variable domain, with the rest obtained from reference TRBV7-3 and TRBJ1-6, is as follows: GAGVSQTPSNKVTEKGKYVELRCDPISGHTALYWYRQSLGQGPEFLIYFQGTGAADDSGLPNDRFFAVRPEGSVSTLKIQRTERGDSAVYLCASSALLGSPLHFGNGTRLTVT.